This TCR beta chain was retrieved from a study of blood T cell repertoires in COVID-19. In the study overall: The United States, Italy and Spain provided the acute and convalescent COVID-19 samples.

The assay was immunoSEQ multiplex PCR, and TCRdb's table has in-frame clones only and misses some. The sample lists fewer than 60,000 clones, 88% seen once, with roughly 13% in the top ten. The CDR3 has 11 amino acids. Trimming removed 1 base from V and 14 bases from J; junction bases left unmatched: 7. Germline CDR1 is GTSNPN and CDR2 is SVGIG (reference sequence). Input material: peripheral blood. The TCR was taken from a human donor with active COVID-19. The donor label of this sample is uncertain. The rearrangement uses TRBV30 and TRBJ1-2; 7 nucleotides line up with TRBD1. CDR3 nucleotides: TGTGCCTGGAGTGACCGGGACAGTCAAACCTTC. Translating gives CAWSDRDSQTF.